The 14 T cell receptor beta chains in this list originate from one sample, sequenced in a study of graft-versus-host responses after intestinal transplantation. No cognate antigen is known for these TCRs. Here immunoSEQ multiplex PCR was the method, and the copy in TCRdb shows in-frame clones only, minus some. Here the sample spans tens of thousands of clones, more than 85% being singletons. The starting material was unstimulated CD8+ T cells sorted from spleen or lymph node cells, obtained before transplant. Receptors originate from a human donor who was the organ donor for an intestinal transplant.

The chain is built from TRBV5-4 and TRBJ1-6; D might be TRBD1 (5 bases). Germline V gene sequence: CDR1 SGHNT, CDR2 YYREEE (reference sequence). The CDR3 sequence is 13 residues long. The V end lost 0 bases, the J end lost 9 bases, and 7 bases lay between the germline ends. The chain's CDR3 is CASSLGGSSPLHF. CDR3 DNA: TGTGCCAGCAGCTTGGGGGGGTCTTCACCCCTCCACTTT.

This chain connects TRBV19 to TRBJ2-5; 11 positions match TRBD2. CDR1 and CDR2 from the germline V gene are LNHDA and SQIVND (reference sequence). The CDR3 length is 15 residues. V lost 7 bases and J lost 1; bases outside the gene matches: 5. Here the CDR3 DNA reads TGTGCCAGTACCGTAGCGGGAGGGCCCCAAGAGACCCAGTACTTC. This sequence encodes CASTVAGGPQETQYF.

This chain joins TRBV7-2 and TRBJ2-5, with D uncertain. Trimming cost V 5 bases and J 5 bases, with 9 bases left between them. The CDR3 runs 12 residues. The germline V gene encodes CDR1 SGHTA and CDR2 FQGNSA. The CDR3 here is CASSLIEETQYF. CDR3 DNA: TGTGCCAGCAGCCTTATCGAGGAGACCCAGTACTTC.

Notes on this clone: Other nucleotide sequences in the sample specify the same CDR3. V gene TRBV28 combines with J gene TRBJ2-7; 11 positions agree with TRBD1. V gave up 2 bases and J gave up 3 bases; unmatched junction bases: 0. The CDR3 sequence is 14 residues long. Germline V gene data show CDR1 as MDHEN and CDR2 as SYDVKM. The CDR3 protein is CASSLGTGGYEQYF. The CDR3 coding sequence is TGTGCCAGCAGTTTAGGGACAGGGGGCTACGAGCAGTACTTC.

This clone was seen a single time. At one of its ends the junction is not consistent with the germline gene, which may arise from a read error. The CDR3 reads CASSLGTSGGYSSYERYF. The CDR3 DNA reads TGCGCCAGCAGCCTTGGGACTAGCGGGGGGTATAGCTCCTACGAGCGGTACTTC. The V call is TRBV4-1, the J call TRBJ2-7; 15 bases fit TRBD2. From germline, CDR1 is MGHRA and CDR2 YSYEKL. This CDR3 has 18 residues.

The genes are TRBV6-5 and TRBJ2-7; 7 nucleotides align to TRBD1. J was trimmed by 3 bases and V by 8 bases; bases with no gene match: 7. Germline CDR1 and CDR2: MNHEY and SVGAGI. CDR3 length equals 13 residues. The CDR3 coding sequence is TGTGCCAGCGCCCCGACAGGGCTCTACGAGCAGTACTTC. As protein: CASAPTGLYEQYF.

The chain is built from TRBV27 and TRBJ1-1; D not resolved. The CDR3 runs to 13 residues. The ends were cut back, 0 bases at V and 1 base at J, with 3 bases in the middle. The germline V gene encodes CDR1 MNHEY and CDR2 SMNVEV (reference sequence). CDR3 in DNA: TGTGCCAGCAGTTTATCCAGGAACACTGAAGCTTTCTTT. Translated: CASSLSRNTEAFF.

The rearrangement links TRBV15 to TRBJ1-1; D ambiguous. Trimming stripped 0 bases from V and 5 bases from J, with 4 bases between. The germline CDR1 and CDR2 sequences are LNHNV and YYDKDF (reference sequence). There are 12 residues in the CDR3. As DNA, the CDR3 is TGTGCCACCAGCAGAGATTGGACTGAAGCTTTCTTT. Amino acid sequence: CATSRDWTEAFF.

This rearrangement joins TRBV28 to TRBJ2-5, with D unclear. This CDR3 comprises 13 residues. Trimming left V 5 bases short and J 3 bases short, with 10 bases between. Germline V gene data show CDR1 as MDHEN and CDR2 as SYDVKM. The CDR3 loop is CASSIGRKETQYF. The CDR3 DNA reads TGTGCCAGCAGTATAGGACGGAAAGAGACCCAGTACTTC.

J is TRBJ2-7 and V is TRBV7-6; D might be TRBD2 (5 bases). The CDR3 extends over 15 amino acids. Trimming removed 0 bases at V and 5 bases at J, with 14 bases between. The V gene's germline CDR1 is SGHVS and CDR2 FNYEAQ. CDR3 region: CASSLAPDSWHEQYF. In DNA, the CDR3 is TGTGCCAGCAGCTTAGCCCCGGACTCCTGGCACGAGCAGTACTTC.

This clone was recorded once. The genes are TRBV5-5 and TRBJ1-2; 8 bases map to TRBD1. CDR1 is SGHKS, CDR2 YYEKEE, per germline (reference sequence). The ends lost 4 bases at V and 4 bases at J; junction bases unmatched: 6. This CDR3 is built from 14 residues. CDR3 in DNA: TGTGCCAGCAGCACCGGACAGGGTGTCTATGGCTACACCTTC. This translates into CASSTGQGVYGYTF.

DNA for the CDR3: TGTGCCAGCACTCGACTAGCGGGAGTACACGAGCAGTACTTC. Amino acids: CASTRLAGVHEQYF. The V gene is TRBV2, the J gene TRBJ2-7; 12 bases are a match to TRBD2. This CDR3 has 14 residues. Germline V gene lookup returns CDR1 SNHLY and CDR2 FYNNEI. The V gene end was trimmed by 7 bases and the J gene end by 5 bases; junction bases not matched to a gene: 6. Full variable domain (outside the CDR3, taken from reference TRBV2 and TRBJ2-7): EPEVTQTPSHQVTQMGQEVILRCVPISNHLYFYWYRQILGQKVEFLVSFYNNEISEKSEIFDDQFSVERPDGSNFTLKIRSTKLEDSAMYFCASTRLAGVHEQYFGPGTRLTVT.

The chain uses TRBV19 and TRBJ1-2; D gene uncertain. Germline lookup yields CDR1 LNHDA and CDR2 SQIVND (reference sequence). This CDR3 comprises 12 residues. V was clipped by 4 bases and J by 6 bases, with 9 bases between them. Here the CDR3 reads CASSSSPHGYTF. The CDR3 DNA sequence: TGTGCCAGTAGTAGTTCTCCCCATGGCTACACCTTC. Drawing the rest from reference TRBV19 and TRBJ1-2, the complete variable domain is DGGITQSPKYLFRKEGQNVTLSCEQNLNHDAMYWYRQDPGQGLRLIYYSQIVNDFQKGDIAEGYSVSREKKESFPLTVTSAQKNPTAFYLCASSSSPHGYTFGSGTRLTVV.

The chain recombines TRBV5-8 with TRBJ1-1; D gene ambiguous. The CDR3 covers 13 residues. V shed 0 bases and J shed 5 bases, with 8 bases lying between them. CDR1 and CDR2 from the germline V gene are SGHTS and YDEGEE. CDR3 amino acids: CASSLGRRTEAFF. DNA for the CDR3: TGTGCCAGCAGCTTGGGGCGGAGGACTGAAGCTTTCTTT.